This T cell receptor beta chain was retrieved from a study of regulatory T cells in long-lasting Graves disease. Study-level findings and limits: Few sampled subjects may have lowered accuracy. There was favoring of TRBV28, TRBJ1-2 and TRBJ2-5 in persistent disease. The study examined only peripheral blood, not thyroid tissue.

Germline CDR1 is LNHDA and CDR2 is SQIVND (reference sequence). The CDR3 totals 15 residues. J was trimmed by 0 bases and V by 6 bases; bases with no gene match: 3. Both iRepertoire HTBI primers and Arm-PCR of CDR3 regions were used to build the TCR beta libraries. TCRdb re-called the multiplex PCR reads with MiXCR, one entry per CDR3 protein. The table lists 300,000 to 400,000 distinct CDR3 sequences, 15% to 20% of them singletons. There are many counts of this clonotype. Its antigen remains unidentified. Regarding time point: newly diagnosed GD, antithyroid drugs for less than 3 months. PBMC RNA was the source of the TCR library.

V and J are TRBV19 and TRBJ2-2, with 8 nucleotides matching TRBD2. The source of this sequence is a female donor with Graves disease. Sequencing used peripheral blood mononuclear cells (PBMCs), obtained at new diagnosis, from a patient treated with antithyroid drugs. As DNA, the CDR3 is TGTGCCAGTAGCTTAGCGGGATCGAACACCGGGGAGCTGTTTTTT. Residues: CASSLAGSNTGELFF. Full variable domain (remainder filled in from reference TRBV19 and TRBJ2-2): DGGITQSPKYLFRKEGQNVTLSCEQNLNHDAMYWYRQDPGQGLRLIYYSQIVNDFQKGDIAEGYSVSREKKESFPLTVTSAQKNPTAFYLCASSLAGSNTGELFFGEGSRLTVL.